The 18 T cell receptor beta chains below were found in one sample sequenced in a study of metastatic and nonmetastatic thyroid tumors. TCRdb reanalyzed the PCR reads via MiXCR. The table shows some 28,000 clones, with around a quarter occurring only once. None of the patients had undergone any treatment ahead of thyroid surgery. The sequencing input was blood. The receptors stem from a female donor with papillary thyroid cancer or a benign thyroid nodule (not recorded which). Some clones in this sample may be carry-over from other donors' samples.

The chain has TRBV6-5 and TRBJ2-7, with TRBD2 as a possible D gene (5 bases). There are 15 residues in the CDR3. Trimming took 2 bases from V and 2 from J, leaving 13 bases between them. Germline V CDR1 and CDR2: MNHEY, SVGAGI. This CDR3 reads CASSYTGIVAYEQYF. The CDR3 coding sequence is TGTGCCAGCAGTTACACCGGGATCGTCGCCTACGAGCAGTACTTC.

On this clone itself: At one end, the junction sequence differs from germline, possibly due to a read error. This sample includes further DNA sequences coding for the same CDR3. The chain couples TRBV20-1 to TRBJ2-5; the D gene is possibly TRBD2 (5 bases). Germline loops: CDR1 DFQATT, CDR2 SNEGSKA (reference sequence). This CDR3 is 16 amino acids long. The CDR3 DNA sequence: TGCAGTGCTAGAGATGGTAGGGAGTGGAAACAAGAGACCCAGTATTTC. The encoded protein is CSARDGREWKQETQYF.

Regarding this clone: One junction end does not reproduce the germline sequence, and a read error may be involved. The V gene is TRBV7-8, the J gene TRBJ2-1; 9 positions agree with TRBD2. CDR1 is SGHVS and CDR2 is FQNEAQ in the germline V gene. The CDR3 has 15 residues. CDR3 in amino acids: CASSESTSGYNQQFF. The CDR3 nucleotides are TGTGCCAGCAGCGAGTCGACTAGCGGTTACAATCAGCAGTTCTTC.

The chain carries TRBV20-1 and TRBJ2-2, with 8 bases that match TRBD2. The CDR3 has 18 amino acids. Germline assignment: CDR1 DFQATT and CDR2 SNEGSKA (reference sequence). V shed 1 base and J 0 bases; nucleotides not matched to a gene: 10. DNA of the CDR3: TGCAGTGCTAGAGCACGGAAGCGGGAGCCAACGAACACCGGGGAGCTGTTTTTT. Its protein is CSARARKREPTNTGELFF.

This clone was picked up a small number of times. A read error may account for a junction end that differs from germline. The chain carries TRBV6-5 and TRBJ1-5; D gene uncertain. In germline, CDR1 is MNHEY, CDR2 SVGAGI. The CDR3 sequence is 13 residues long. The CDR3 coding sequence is TGTACCAGCAGTTACTCGAACAATCAGCCACAGCATTTT. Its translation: CTSSYSNNQPQHF.

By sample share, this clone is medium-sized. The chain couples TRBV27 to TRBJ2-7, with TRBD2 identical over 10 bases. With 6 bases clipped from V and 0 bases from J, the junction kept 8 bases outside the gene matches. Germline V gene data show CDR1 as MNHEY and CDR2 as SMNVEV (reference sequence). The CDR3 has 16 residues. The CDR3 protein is CASSRRASGSSYEQYF. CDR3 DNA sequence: TGTGCCAGCAGCCGTCGCGCTAGCGGGAGCTCCTACGAGCAGTACTTC.

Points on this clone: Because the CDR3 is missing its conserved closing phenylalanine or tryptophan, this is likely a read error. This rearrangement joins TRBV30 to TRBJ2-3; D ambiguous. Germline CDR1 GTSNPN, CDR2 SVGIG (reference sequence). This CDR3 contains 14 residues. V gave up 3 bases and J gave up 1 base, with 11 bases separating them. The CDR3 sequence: CAWRPPLGTDTQYL. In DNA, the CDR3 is TGTGCCTGGAGGCCCCCGCTCGGCACAGATACGCAGTATTTG.

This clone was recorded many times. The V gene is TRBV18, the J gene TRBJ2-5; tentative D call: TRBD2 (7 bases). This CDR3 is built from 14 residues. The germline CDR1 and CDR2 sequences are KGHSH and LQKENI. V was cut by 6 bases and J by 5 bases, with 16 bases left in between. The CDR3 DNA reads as TGTGCCAGCTCCCCCGGAGGGGGGGTCGAGACCCAGTACTTC. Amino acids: CASSPGGGVETQYF. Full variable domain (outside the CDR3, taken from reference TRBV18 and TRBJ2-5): NAGVMQNPRHLVRRRGQEARLRCSPMKGHSHVYWYRQLPEEGLKFMVYLQKENIIDESGMPKERFSAEFPKEGPSILRIQQVVRGDSAAYFCASSPGGGVETQYFGPGTRLLVL.

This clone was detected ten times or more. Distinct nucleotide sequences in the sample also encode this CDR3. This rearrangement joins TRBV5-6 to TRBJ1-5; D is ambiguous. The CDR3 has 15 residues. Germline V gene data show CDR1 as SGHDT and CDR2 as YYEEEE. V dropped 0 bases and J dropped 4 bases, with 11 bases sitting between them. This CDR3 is CASSLGQLRNQPQHF. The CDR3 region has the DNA TGTGCCAGCAGCTTGGGGCAGTTAAGGAATCAGCCCCAGCATTTT.

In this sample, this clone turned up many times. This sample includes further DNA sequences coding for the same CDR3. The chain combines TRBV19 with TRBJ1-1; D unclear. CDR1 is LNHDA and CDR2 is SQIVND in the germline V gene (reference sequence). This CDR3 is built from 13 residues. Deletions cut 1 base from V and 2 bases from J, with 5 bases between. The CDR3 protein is CASSIGGNTEAFF. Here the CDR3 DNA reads TGTGCCAGTAGTATAGGAGGCAACACTGAAGCTTTCTTT.

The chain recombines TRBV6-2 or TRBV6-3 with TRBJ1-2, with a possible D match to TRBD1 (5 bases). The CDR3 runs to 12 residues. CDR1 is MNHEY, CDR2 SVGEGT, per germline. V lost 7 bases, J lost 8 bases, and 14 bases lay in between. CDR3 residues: CASKTEGLGYTF. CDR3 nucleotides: TGTGCCAGCAAAACGGAGGGGCTCGGCTACACCTTC.

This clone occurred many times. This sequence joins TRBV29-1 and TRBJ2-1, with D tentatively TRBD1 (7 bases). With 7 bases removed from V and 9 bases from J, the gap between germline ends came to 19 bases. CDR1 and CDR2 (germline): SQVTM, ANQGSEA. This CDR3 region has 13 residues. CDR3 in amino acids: CSAGTSQGGEQFF. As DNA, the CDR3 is TGCAGCGCCGGGACTTCCCAGGGGGGTGAGCAGTTCTTC.

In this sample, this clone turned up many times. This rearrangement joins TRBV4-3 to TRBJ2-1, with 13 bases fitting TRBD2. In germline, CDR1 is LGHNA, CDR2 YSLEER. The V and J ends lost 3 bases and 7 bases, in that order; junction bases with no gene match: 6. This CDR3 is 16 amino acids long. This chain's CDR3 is CASSQELAGGPNEQFF. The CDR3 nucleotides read TGCGCCAGCAGCCAGGAACTAGCGGGAGGGCCGAATGAGCAGTTCTTC.

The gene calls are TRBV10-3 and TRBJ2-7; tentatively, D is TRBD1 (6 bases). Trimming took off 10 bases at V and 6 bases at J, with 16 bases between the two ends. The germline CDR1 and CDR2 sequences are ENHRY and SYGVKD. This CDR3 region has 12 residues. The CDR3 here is CATTGHLCEQYF. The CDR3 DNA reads TGTGCCACCACAGGGCACCTCTGCGAGCAGTACTTC.

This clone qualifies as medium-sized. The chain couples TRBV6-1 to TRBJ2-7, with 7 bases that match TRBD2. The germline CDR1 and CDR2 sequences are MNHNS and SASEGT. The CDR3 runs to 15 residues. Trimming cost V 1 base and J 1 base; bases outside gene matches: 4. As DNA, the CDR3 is TGTGCCAGCAGTGAAGAGTCTAGCGGATCCTACGAGCAGTACTTC. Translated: CASSEESSGSYEQYF.

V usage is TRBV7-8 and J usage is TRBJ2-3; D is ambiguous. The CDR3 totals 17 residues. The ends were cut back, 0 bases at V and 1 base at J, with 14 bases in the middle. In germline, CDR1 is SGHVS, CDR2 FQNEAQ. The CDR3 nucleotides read TGTGCCAGCAGCTTAGCGTTACGGCTCAGCGGCACAGATACGCAGTATTTT. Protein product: CASSLALRLSGTDTQYF.

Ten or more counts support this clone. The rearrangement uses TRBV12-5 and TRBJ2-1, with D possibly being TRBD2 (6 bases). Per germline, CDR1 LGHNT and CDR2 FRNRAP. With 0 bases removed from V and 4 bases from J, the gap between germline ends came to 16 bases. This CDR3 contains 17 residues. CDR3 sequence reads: CASGLVLGGIGYNEQFF. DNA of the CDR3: TGTGCTAGTGGTTTGGTACTAGGAGGGATCGGGTACAATGAGCAGTTCTTC.

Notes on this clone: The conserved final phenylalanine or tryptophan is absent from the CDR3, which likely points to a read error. The CDR3 is CASSIGLGETQYS. DNA of the CDR3: TGTGCCAGTAGTATTGGGTTAGGAGAAACCCAGTACAGC. J is TRBJ2-5 and V is TRBV19; D remains unclear. The V gene's germline CDR1 is LNHDA and CDR2 SQIVND (reference sequence). The CDR3 is 13 amino acids. The V and J ends lost 3 bases and 8 bases respectively, with 13 bases between them.